These T cell receptor beta chains were read from a single sample in a study of blood T cell repertoires in COVID-19. Sequencing used immunoSEQ multiplex PCR; TCRdb keeps in-frame clones, though not all of them. Seen here are about 94,000 clones, roughly 84% observed once, and the top ten hold approximately 6.8%. Sequencing input: peripheral blood. Receptors were obtained from a man aged 55 to 70 with acute or convalescent COVID-19. The CDR3 runs from the conserved cysteine through the conserved F or W. A D gene is named only where the DNA matches it firmly. Where a row states a size, it is once, few, many or the class of an expanded clone; other rows omit it.

.,TRBJ1-1,TRBV19,.,16,CASSILTGGRKREAFF,TGTGCCAGTAGTATCTTAACCGGGGGGAGGAAGCGAGAAGCTTTCTTT
.,TRBJ1-4,TRBV14,.,18,CASSQFKDGKQRGEKLFF,TGTGCCAGCAGCCAATTTAAGGACGGTAAACAAAGGGGCGAAAAACTGTTTTTT
.,TRBJ1-1,TRBV18,few,14,CASSPPRTSTEAFF,TGTGCCAGCTCACCACCGAGAACTAGTACAGAAGCTTTCTTT
.,TRBJ2-3,TRBV3-1/TRBV3-2,.,13,CASSQIQGDTQYF,TGTGCCAGCAGCCAAATACAGGGTGATACGCAGTATTTT
.,TRBJ1-1,TRBV11-2,.,16,CASSLRVVSSNTEAFF,TGTGCCAGCAGCTTGAGGGTGGTTAGTAGTAACACTGAAGCTTTCTTT
TRBD1,TRBJ1-1,TRBV6-2/TRBV6-3,.,16,CASSYLQGRTNTEAFF,TGTGCCAGCAGTTACCTACAGGGGCGAACTAACACTGAAGCTTTCTTT
.,TRBJ2-7,TRBV28,.,14,CASSVGTQSYEQYF,TGTGCCAGCAGTGTCGGGACACAATCCTACGAGCAGTACTTC
.,TRBJ1-2,TRBV29-1,.,13,CSVDLAGSYGYTF,TGCAGCGTTGACTTGGCGGGCAGCTATGGCTACACCTTC
.,TRBJ2-7,TRBV11-2,.,13,CASSLGQKYEQYF,TGTGCCAGCAGCTTAGGCCAGAAGTACGAGCAGTACTTC
.,TRBJ2-5,TRBV15,.,14,CATSRDSGAETQYF,TGTGCCACCAGCAGAGATTCGGGAGCAGAGACCCAGTACTTC
.,TRBJ1-2,TRBV10-2,.,12,CASSESGYGYTF,TGCGCCAGCAGTGAGTCCGGCTATGGCTACACCTTC
.,TRBJ1-2,TRBV12-3/TRBV12-4,.,12,CASSFGGSGYTF,TGTGCCAGCAGTTTCGGAGGGAGCGGCTACACCTTC
TRBD2,TRBJ2-7,TRBV19,.,14,CASSDGGNSYEQYF,TGTGCCAGTAGTGACGGGGGGAACTCCTACGAGCAGTACTTC
.,TRBJ2-5,TRBV15,.,13,CATRASAGETQYF,TGTGCCACCAGAGCCAGCGCGGGTGAGACCCAGTACTTC
.,TRBJ1-1,TRBV3-1/TRBV3-2,few,15,CASSYLREGKPEAFF,TGTGCCAGCAGCTATCTTAGGGAGGGGAAACCTGAAGCTTTCTTT
TRBD2,TRBJ2-3,TRBV29-1,many,15,CSVEPSSGGADTQYF,TGCAGCGTTGAACCATCTAGCGGGGGCGCAGATACGCAGTATTTT
.,TRBJ2-7,TRBV29-1,.,13,CSVEFGADYEQYF,TGCAGCGTTGAGTTTGGGGCAGACTACGAGCAGTACTTC
.,TRBJ2-2,TRBV9,.,13,CASSVVQGGELFF,TGTGCCAGCAGCGTAGTCCAGGGCGGGGAGCTGTTTTTT
.,TRBJ1-1,TRBV6-5,once,14,CASSYRTQNTEAFF,TGTGCCAGCAGTTACCGGACACAGAACACTGAAGCTTTCTTT
TRBD1,TRBJ2-7,TRBV24-1,.,16,CATSDSRTGSSYEQYF,TGTGCCACCAGTGATTCCAGGACAGGAAGCTCCTACGAGCAGTACTTC
TRBD1,TRBJ2-7,TRBV29-1,.,13,CSVGGTETYEQYF,TGCAGCGTTGGGGGGACAGAGACCTACGAGCAGTACTTC
.,TRBJ1-5,TRBV19,.,13,CASSSKGGQPQHF,TGTGCCAGTAGTTCGAAGGGGGGGCAGCCCCAGCATTTT
TRBD1,TRBJ2-3,TRBV30,.,15,CAWSVTGGIADTQYF,TGTGCCTGGAGTGTTACAGGGGGCATCGCAGATACGCAGTATTTT
.,TRBJ2-7,TRBV21-1,.,15,CASSKSRQGSYEQYF,TGTGCCAGCAGCAAATCTCGACAGGGCTCCTACGAGCAGTACTTC
.,TRBJ1-5,TRBV6-4,.,14,CASSDMGGNQPQHF,TGTGCCAGCAGTGACATGGGAGGGAATCAGCCCCAGCATTTT